This T cell receptor (beta chain) was recovered during a study of T cell changes during pregnancy in multiple sclerosis. Clones were sequenced by immunoSEQ multiplex PCR, and TCRdb holds only the in-frame ones, with some missing. The sample gives 35,000 to 40,000 clones, 90% of which show up once; about 0.51% is in the top ten. Trimming cost V 6 bases and J 4 bases, with 12 bases left between them. This CDR3 is 13 amino acids long. Germline V gene sequence: CDR1 LNHDA, CDR2 SQIVND (reference sequence). This rearrangement joins TRBV19 to TRBJ2-5; the D gene is possibly TRBD2 (6 bases). The material sequenced was CD4+ T cells from peripheral blood mononuclear cells, taken in the second trimester of pregnancy. This TCR was recovered from a female donor with multiple sclerosis, enrolled in a pregnancy study. The CDR3 reads CASSDSGLETQYF. The CDR3 DNA reads TGTGCCAGTAGCGATAGCGGCTTAGAGACCCAGTACTTC.